The text below deals with one T cell receptor (beta chain). Assignment of participants to cohorts was predicated upon participant-reported clinical history. The entry originates in a study of blood T cell repertoires in COVID-19. Sequenced by immunoSEQ multiplex PCR; TCRdb stores in-frame clones only, minus some. The sample yields 200,000 to 250,000 clones, 84% seen once. The receptor comes from a man between 60 and 75 years old who had recovered from COVID-19. The sequencing input was PBMCs or T cells enriched from blood (not recorded which).

DNA for the CDR3: TGTGCCAGCGGCGGTGAAAAACTGTTTTTT. Translated: CASGGEKLFF. The chain links TRBV6-5 to TRBJ1-4; no firm D call. The CDR3 covers 10 residues. Germline-derived CDR1 and CDR2 are MNHEY and SVGAGI. V was cut by 8 bases and J by 7 bases, with 5 bases left in between.